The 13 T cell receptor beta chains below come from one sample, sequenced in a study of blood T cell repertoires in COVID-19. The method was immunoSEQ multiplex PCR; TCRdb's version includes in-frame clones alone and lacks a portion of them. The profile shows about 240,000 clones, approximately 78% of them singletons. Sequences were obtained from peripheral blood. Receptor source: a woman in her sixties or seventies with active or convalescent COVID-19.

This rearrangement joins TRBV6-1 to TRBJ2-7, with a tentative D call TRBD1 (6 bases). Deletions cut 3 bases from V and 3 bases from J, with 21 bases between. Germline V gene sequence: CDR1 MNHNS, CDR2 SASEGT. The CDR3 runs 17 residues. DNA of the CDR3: TGTGCCAGCAGTGACCCGGGACAATCCTTGGACGGCTACGAGCAGTACTTC. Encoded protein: CASSDPGQSLDGYEQYF.

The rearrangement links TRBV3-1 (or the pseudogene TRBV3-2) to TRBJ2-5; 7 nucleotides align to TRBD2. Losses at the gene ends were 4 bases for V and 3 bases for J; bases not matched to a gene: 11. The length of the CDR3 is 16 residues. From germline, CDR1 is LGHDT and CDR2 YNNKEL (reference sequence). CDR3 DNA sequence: TGTGCCAGCAGCCGGATCCGGGACTATCCCGAAGAGACCCAGTACTTC. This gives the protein CASSRIRDYPEETQYF.

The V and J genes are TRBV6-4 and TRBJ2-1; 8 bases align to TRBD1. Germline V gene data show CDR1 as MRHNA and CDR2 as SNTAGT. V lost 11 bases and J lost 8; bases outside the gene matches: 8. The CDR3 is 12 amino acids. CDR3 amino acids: CAPGQGVDEQFF. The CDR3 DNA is TGTGCCCCCGGACAGGGAGTCGATGAGCAGTTCTTC.

CDR3 nucleotide sequence: TGTGCCAGCAGCTTAACTAGCGGGGGGCCCAGCTCCTACGAGCAGTACTTC. The encoded protein is CASSLTSGGPSSYEQYF. The V gene is TRBV11-2, the J gene TRBJ2-7, with 12 bases that match TRBD2. The CDR3 extends over 17 amino acids. Germline V gene lookup returns CDR1 SGHAT and CDR2 FQNNGV. The junction had 5 bases not matched to a gene; V was cut back by 2 bases and J by 0 bases.

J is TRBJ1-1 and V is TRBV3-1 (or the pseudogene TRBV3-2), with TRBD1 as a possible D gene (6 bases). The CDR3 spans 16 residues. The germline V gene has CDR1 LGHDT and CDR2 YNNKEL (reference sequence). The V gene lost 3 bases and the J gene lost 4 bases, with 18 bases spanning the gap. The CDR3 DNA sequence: TGTGCCAGCAGCCACCATACCCGGGGGGCCAGCACTGAAGCTTTCTTT. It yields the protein CASSHHTRGASTEAFF.

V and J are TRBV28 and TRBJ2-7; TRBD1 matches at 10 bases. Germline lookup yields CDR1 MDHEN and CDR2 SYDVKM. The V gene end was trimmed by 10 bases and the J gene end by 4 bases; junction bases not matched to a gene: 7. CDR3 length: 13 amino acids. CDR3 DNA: TGTGCCACCTGCCGGGACAGGGGTTACGAGCAGTACTTC. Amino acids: CATCRDRGYEQYF.

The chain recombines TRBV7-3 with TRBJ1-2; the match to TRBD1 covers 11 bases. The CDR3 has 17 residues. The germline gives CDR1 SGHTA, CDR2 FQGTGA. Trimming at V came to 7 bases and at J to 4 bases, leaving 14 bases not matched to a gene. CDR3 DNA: TGTGCCAGCATCGAACCGGGACAGGGGGTTGAAGGCTATGGCTACACCTTC. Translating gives CASIEPGQGVEGYGYTF.

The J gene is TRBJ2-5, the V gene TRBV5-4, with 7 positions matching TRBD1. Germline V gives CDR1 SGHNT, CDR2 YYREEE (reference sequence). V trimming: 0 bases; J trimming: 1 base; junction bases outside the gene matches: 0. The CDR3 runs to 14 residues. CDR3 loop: CASSLEGAQETQYF. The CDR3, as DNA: TGTGCCAGCAGCTTGGAGGGGGCCCAAGAGACCCAGTACTTC.

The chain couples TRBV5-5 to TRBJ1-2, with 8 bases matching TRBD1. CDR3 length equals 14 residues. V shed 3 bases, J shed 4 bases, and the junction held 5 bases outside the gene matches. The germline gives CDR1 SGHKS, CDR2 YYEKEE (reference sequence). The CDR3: CASSYQGATYGYTF. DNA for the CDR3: TGTGCCAGCAGCTATCAGGGGGCTACCTATGGCTACACCTTC.

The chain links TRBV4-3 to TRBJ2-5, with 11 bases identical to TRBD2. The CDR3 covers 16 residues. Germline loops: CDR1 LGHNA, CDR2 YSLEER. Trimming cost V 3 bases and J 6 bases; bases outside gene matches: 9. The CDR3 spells CASSQGLSGGAKTQYF. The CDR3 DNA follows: TGCGCCAGCAGCCAGGGCCTTAGCGGGGGGGCCAAGACCCAGTACTTC.

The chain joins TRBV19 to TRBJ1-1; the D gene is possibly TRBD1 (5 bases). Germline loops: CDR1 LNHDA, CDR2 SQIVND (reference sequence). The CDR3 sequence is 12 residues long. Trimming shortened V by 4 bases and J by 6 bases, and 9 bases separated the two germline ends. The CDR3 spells CASSKSGAEAFF. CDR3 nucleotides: TGTGCCAGTAGTAAATCGGGGGCTGAAGCTTTCTTT.

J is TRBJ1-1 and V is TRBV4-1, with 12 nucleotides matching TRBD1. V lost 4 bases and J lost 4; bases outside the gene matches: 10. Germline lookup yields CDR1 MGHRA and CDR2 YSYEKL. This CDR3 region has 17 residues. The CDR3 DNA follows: TGCGCCAGCAGCCCTCGGGGACAGGGGGCTTTGGGCACTGAAGCTTTCTTT. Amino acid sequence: CASSPRGQGALGTEAFF.

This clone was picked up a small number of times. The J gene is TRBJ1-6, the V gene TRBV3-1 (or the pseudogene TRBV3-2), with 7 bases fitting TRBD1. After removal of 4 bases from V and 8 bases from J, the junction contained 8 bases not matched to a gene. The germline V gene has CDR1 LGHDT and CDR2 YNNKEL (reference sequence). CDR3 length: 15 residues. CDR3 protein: CASSLVGGIDSPLHF. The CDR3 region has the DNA TGTGCCAGCAGCCTCGTAGGGGGCATTGATTCACCCCTCCACTTT.